The 10 T cell receptor beta chains given below trace back to one sample, sequenced in a study of spatial heterogeneity in lung cancer. The study, taken as a whole, reports: The number of expanded tumor alpha and beta chains correlated with mutation number.

Their cognate antigens are unknown. The time point denotes: sample taken at primary tumor resection. TCRdb passed the 5' RACE reads through MiXCR, listing each CDR3 protein once. The sample holds 950 or so distinct CDR3 sequences, 20% to 25% seen once. Sequenced material: lung tumor tissue, taken at surgery. These receptors were obtained from a male donor with early-stage non-small cell lung cancer.

Worth noting for this clonotype: The size of this beta chain means little, since it is a stray read in a library made for alpha chains. The chain employs TRBV7-8 and TRBJ2-7, with 8 bases aligning to TRBD1. CDR1 is SGHVS and CDR2 is FQNEAQ in the germline V gene. Losses at the gene ends were 6 bases for V and 5 bases for J; bases not matched to a gene: 6. The CDR3 runs 13 residues. CDR3 loop: CASRRTGSNEQYF. The CDR3 DNA is TGTGCCAGCAGGAGGACAGGGAGTAACGAGCAGTACTTC. Supplemented by reference TRBV7-8 and TRBJ2-7, the full variable domain reads GAGVSQSPRYKVAKRGQDVALRCDPISGHVSLFWYQQALGQGPEFLTYFQNEAQLDKSGLPSDRFFAERPEGSVSTLKIQRTQQEDSAVYLCASRRTGSNEQYFGPGTRLTVT.

On this clonotype itself: This beta chain appears as a stray read in a library generated for alpha chains; its size is not informative. V is TRBV24-1 and J is TRBJ2-5, with a possible D match to TRBD1 (5 bases). V lost 0 bases and J lost 4, with 8 bases in between. The CDR3 is 14 amino acids. CDR1 and CDR2 (germline): KGHDR, SFDVKD. CDR3 DNA sequence: TGTGCCACCAGTGATTTGGGGCAGGGAGAGACCCAGTACTTC. It codes for CATSDLGQGETQYF.

A word on this clonotype: For a library built for alpha chains, this beta chain is a stray read; little rests on its size. The rearrangement uses TRBV5-4 and TRBJ2-1; 8 nucleotides line up with TRBD2. The ends lost 2 bases at V and 5 bases at J; junction bases unmatched: 6. This CDR3 has 15 amino acids. The germline V gene has CDR1 SGHNT and CDR2 YYREEE (reference sequence). The CDR3 DNA follows: TGTGCCAGCAGCTTTGGGGGACTAGGTAACAATGAGCAGTTCTTC. Protein product: CASSFGGLGNNEQFF.

This clonotype appeared a few times. This beta chain lies outside the target of a library built for alpha chains; its clone size means little. The V and J genes are TRBV5-6 and TRBJ2-7; D may be TRBD2 (5 bases). The CDR3 spans 13 residues. Germline lookup yields CDR1 SGHDT and CDR2 YYEEEE. The germline V and J ends were trimmed by 6 bases and 2 bases, with 12 bases remaining between them. In nucleotides, the CDR3 is TGTGCCAGCAATGTTCGGGGAGCCTACGAGCAGTACTTC. This gives the protein CASNVRGAYEQYF.

This clonotype has just a few counts. The DNA is left out, because the CDR3 cannot be placed on it with certainty; the CDR3 is given as TCRdb lists it. With the library built for alpha chains, this beta chain is off target and its frequency is not meaningful. This chain connects TRBV30 to TRBJ2-1; the D call in the table, TRBD2, was not verified against the DNA. Germline lookup yields CDR1 GTSNPN and CDR2 SVGIG (reference sequence). The CDR3 contains 13 residues when both ends are counted. The chain's CDR3 is CAWSVGTGASEFF.

In regard to this clonotype: This beta chain was picked up by a library intended for alpha chains and is off target, so its count carries little meaning. This sequence joins TRBV5-1 and TRBJ2-5, with TRBD1 as a possible D gene (6 bases). The germline V and J ends were trimmed by 7 bases and 4 bases, with 20 bases remaining between them. Germline lookup yields CDR1 SGHRS and CDR2 YFSETQ. The CDR3 extends over 15 amino acids. The CDR3 here is CASGPDRRPGETQYF. The DNA of the CDR3 is TGCGCCAGCGGTCCTGACAGGAGACCTGGAGAGACCCAGTACTTC. Full variable domain (outside the CDR3, taken from reference TRBV5-1 and TRBJ2-5): KAGVTQTPRYLIKTRGQQVTLSCSPISGHRSVSWYQQTPGQGLQFLFEYFSETQRNKGNFPGRFSGRQFSNSRSEMNVSTLELGDSALYLCASGPDRRPGETQYFGPGTRLLVL.

This clonotype was found a few times. This beta chain is a stray read from a library made for alpha chains; its abundance is not meaningful. The rearrangement links TRBV6-5 to TRBJ2-3; D gene uncertain. The germline V gene has CDR1 MNHEY and CDR2 SVGAGI. The V gene lost 7 bases and the J gene lost 3 bases, with 17 bases spanning the gap. The CDR3 has 15 amino acids. CDR3 in amino acids: CASTTTERSTDTQYF. In nucleotides, the CDR3 is TGTGCCAGCACTACCACTGAACGGTCAACAGATACGCAGTATTTT.

By proportion, this clonotype is large. Since the library was made to target alpha chains, this beta chain is a stray read and its abundance is not meaningful. The gene calls are TRBV30 and TRBJ1-1; TRBD1 might be the D (5 bases). Germline values: CDR1 GTSNPN, CDR2 SVGIG (reference sequence). V lost 2 bases and J 9 bases, leaving 19 bases between the germline ends. The CDR3 consists of 14 residues. Here the CDR3 reads CAWSIGIRDSKAFF. CDR3 nucleotides: TGTGCCTGGAGTATAGGGATACGGGACTCCAAAGCTTTCTTT.

This clonotype was seen more than once but under ten times. This beta chain was picked up by a library intended for alpha chains and is off target, so its count carries little meaning. The rearrangement uses TRBV7-8 and TRBJ2-1; D may correspond to TRBD1 or TRBD2 (5 bases each). Per germline, CDR1 SGHVS and CDR2 FQNEAQ. The V gene lost 4 bases and the J gene lost 2 bases, with 12 bases spanning the gap. There are 15 residues in the CDR3. The CDR3: CASSSEGIAYNEQFF. DNA for the CDR3: TGTGCCAGCAGCTCCGAGGGGATCGCCTACAATGAGCAGTTCTTC. Supplemented by reference TRBV7-8 and TRBJ2-1, the full variable domain reads GAGVSQSPRYKVAKRGQDVALRCDPISGHVSLFWYQQALGQGPEFLTYFQNEAQLDKSGLPSDRFFAERPEGSVSTLKIQRTQQEDSAVYLCASSSEGIAYNEQFFGPGTRLTVL.

This clonotype has just a few counts. This beta chain slipped into a library made for alpha chains as a stray read, so its size is not meaningful. The V gene is TRBV7-3, the J gene TRBJ2-5; D possibly corresponds to TRBD1 (6 bases). This CDR3 is 14 amino acids long. Germline values: CDR1 SGHTA, CDR2 FQGTGA. Trimming took off 5 bases at V and 2 bases at J, with 12 bases between the two ends. The DNA for the CDR3 is TGTGCCAGCAGCCCGACAGGACTTCAAGAGACCCAGTACTTC. It translates to CASSPTGLQETQYF.